This TCR beta chain appears in the sequencing data of a study of PD-L1 blockade in urothelial cancer (dated 2017 in TCRdb). Looking at the study overall: Every patient began therapy around 2014 and was given atezolizumab 1,200 mg intravenously every 3 weeks. About 90% of the 29 patients were males with bladder-origin urothelial cancer, and about 65% of the roughly 30 reported a prior smoking history. An ECOG performance status of 0 or 1 was recorded for the patients, and 0 to 3 prior chemotherapy regimens had been received by the patients. Blood samples were analyzed at 3 weeks after treatment start (second dose) and at 6 weeks after treatment start. Blood samples gave median yields of around 150,000 T cells and some 84,000 unique TCRs, along with a median clonality of roughly 0.08. The study was an exploratory multi-omic analysis of somatic, immune and clinical correlates of response to PD-L1 blockade with atezolizumab in urothelial cancer. Pretreatment tumor samples, along with matched peripheral blood collected serially before and after atezolizumab treatment, underwent TCR sequencing. Progression-free survival longer than 6 months counted as durable clinical benefit, and TCR features were additionally tested against both progression-free and overall survival. In the same patients, pretreatment tumors underwent whole exome sequencing and RNA sequencing in addition to TCR sequencing. Durable clinical benefit was achieved by nine patients but not by the remaining 20. Pretreatment blood TCR-seq was available for under 35 patients, at least one posttreatment blood collection was obtained for approximately 25 patients, and tumor TCR-seq was available for approximately 25 patients. Overall results and qualifications from the work: Greater expansion of tumor-associated TCR clones in peripheral blood 3 weeks after the start of treatment was observed in patients with durable benefit (n of about 22, p = 0.022). Improved progression-free and overall survival was found to be associated with pretreatment peripheral blood TCR clonality below the median. Because of the small sample size (n of about 30) and the many exploratory analyses performed, the results are intended to be regarded as hypothesis-generating.

In the paper's terms, the time point label means: peripheral blood 6 weeks after treatment start. A cohort of around 28 patients with locally advanced or metastatic urothelial carcinoma, treated at Memorial Sloan Kettering on a trial protocol, was included. Peripheral blood mononuclear cells were collected pretreatment and during treatment, with between 1 and 8 total time points per patient. The Qiagen DNeasy Blood extraction kit was used to purify genomic DNA from total PBMCs and from tumor samples. PBMCs were collected pretreatment and during treatment, and were isolated and stored as previously described. V is reduced by 3 bases and J by 0 bases, leaving a spacing of 8 bases between them. CDR1 and CDR2 are drawn from the germline V gene: MDHEN, SYDVKM. CDR3 length: 15 amino acids, cysteine to phenylalanine. Only CDR3 DNA remains: 45 bases, in frame from the first base. Synthetic TCR analog templates were spiked into each PCR so that absolute template abundance could be estimated from read counts. The immunoSEQ assay was used to amplify TCRbeta CDR3 regions from genomic DNA with bias-controlled V and J gene primers. Sequencing of rearranged TCRbeta segments was done at approximately 20X coverage. For the original study's pipeline: Sequencing errors were corrected by clustering and CDR3s were annotated against IMGT to assign V, D and J genes. Downstream analyses used only productive TCRbeta rearrangements, leaving out any out-of-frame or stop-codon sequences. Clonality was computed as one minus Shannon entropy normalized by the log of the number of unique productive sequences. Clones differing between time points or between blood and tumor were identified using Fisher's exact test with Benjamini-Hochberg correction, with an adjusted p below 0.01 applied as the threshold. What TCRdb holds here is the immuneACCESS table cut down to in-frame rearrangements. Part of the clones is not present; checked against another copy, under half of the missing clones reflect an unresolved V gene, and the others are unexplained. The V and J calls and clone size come from that table; D and trimming were worked out from the DNA. The sample table records about 130,000 clones; approximately 85% of these occur just once. In total, the top ten clones hold 2.4% of the sample.

This clone was picked up one time. No antigen is known for it. No base quality information exists; no much larger clone differs at one position. The sample here was PBMCs, taken around atezolizumab (anti-PD-L1) treatment. This clonotype originated in a man aged 45-65 years with urothelial cancer. The rearrangement joined TRBV28 to TRBJ2-2, and TRBD1 may be the D gene, going by 5 matching bases. CDR3 sequence: CASSFGATNTGELFF. The DNA sequence is as follows: TGTGCCAGCAGTTTTGGGGCGACGAACACCGGGGAGCTGTTTTTT.